This T cell receptor beta chain appears in the sequencing data of a study of control samples from healthy donors and cancer patients. This table comes from immunoSEQ multiplex PCR, and its TCRdb copy is limited to in-frame clones, with some not included. The table has 130,000 to 150,000 clones, roughly 94% seen once. Looked up from germline, CDR1 is KGHSH and CDR2 is LQKENI. Trimming removed 3 bases at V and 0 bases at J, with 6 bases between. CDR3 length: 14 residues. V is TRBV18 and J is TRBJ1-3, with D perhaps matching TRBD1 (5 bases). The TCR originated in a man aged 55-75 years with colorectal cancer. Sequencing was performed on PBMCs. For the CDR3, the DNA is TGTGCCAGCTCACCGACAGACTCTGGAAACACCATATATTTT. It yields the protein CASSPTDSGNTIYF.